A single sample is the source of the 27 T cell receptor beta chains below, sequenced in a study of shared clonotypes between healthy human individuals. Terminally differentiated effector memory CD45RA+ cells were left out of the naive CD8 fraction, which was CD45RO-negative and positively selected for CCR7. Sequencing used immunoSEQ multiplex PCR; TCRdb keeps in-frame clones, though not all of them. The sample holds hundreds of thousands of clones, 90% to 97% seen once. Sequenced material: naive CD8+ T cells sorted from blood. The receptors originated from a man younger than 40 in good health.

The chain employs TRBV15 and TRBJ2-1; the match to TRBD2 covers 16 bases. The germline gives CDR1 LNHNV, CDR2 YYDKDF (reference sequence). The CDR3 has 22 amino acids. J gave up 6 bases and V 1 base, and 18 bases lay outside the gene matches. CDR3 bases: TGTGCCACCAGCAGAGTCGGCCAGAGTGGGACTAGCGGGAGGGCTTGGGGCAATGAGCAGTTCTTC. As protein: CATSRVGQSGTSGRAWGNEQFF.

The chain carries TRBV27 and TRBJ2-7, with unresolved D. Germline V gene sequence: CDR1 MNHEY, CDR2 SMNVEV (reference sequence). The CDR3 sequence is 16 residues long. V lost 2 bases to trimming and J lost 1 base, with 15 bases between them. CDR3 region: CASSLRWGSSSYEQYF. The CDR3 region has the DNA TGTGCCAGCAGTTTAAGATGGGGATCCTCTTCCTACGAGCAGTACTTC.

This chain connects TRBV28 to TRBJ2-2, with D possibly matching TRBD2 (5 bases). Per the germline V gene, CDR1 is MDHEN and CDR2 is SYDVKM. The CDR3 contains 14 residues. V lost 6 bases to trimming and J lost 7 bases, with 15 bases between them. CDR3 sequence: CASRPTRGIGELFF. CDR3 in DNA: TGTGCCAGCAGGCCAACACGAGGGATCGGGGAGCTGTTTTTT. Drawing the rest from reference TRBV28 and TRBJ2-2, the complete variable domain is DVKVTQSSRYLVKRTGEKVFLECVQDMDHENMFWYRQDPGLGLRLIYFSYDVKMKEKGDIPEGYSVSREKKERFSLILESASTNQTSMYLCASRPTRGIGELFFGEGSRLTVL.

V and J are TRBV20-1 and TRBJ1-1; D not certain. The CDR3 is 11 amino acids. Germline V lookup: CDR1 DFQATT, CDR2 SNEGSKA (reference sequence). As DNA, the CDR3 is TGCAGCCCTAGGGCGGACACTGAAGCTTTCTTT. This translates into CSPRADTEAFF.

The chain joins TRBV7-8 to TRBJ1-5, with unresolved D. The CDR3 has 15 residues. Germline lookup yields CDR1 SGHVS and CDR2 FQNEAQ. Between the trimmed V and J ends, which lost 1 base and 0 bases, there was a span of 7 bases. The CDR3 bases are TGTGCCAGCAGCTTAGTTGAGGATAGCAATCAGCCCCAGCATTTT. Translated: CASSLVEDSNQPQHF.

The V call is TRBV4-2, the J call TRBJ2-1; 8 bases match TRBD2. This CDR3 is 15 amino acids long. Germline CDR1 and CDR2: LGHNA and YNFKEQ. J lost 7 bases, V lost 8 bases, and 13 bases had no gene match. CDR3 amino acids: CASSREAGVRNEQFF. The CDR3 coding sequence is TGTGCCAGCTCTCGAGAAGCGGGAGTCCGGAATGAGCAGTTCTTC.

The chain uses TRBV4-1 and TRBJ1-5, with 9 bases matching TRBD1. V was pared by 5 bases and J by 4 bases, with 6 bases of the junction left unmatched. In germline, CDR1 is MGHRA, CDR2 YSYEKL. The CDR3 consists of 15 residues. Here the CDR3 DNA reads TGCGCCAGCAGCGAGATGGGACAGGGAAATCAGCCCCAGCATTTT. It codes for CASSEMGQGNQPQHF.

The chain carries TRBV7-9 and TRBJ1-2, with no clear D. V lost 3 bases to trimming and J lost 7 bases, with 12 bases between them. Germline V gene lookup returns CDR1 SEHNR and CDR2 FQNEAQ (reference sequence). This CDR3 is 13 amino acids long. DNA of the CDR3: TGTGCCAGCAGCTTCGACGGGCTCCTTGGCTACACCTTC. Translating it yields CASSFDGLLGYTF.

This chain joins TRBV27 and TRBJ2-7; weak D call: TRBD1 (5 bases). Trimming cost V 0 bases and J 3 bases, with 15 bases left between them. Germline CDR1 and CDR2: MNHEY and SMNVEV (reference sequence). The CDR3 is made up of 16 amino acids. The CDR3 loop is CASSLSSPGWGYEQYF. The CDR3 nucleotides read TGTGCCAGCAGTTTATCGTCCCCAGGGTGGGGCTACGAGCAGTACTTC.

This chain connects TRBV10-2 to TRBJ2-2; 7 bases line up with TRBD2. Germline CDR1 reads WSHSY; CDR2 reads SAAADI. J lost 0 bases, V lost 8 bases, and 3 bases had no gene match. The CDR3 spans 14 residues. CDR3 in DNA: TGCGCCAGCTCTAGCGGAGCGAACACCGGGGAGCTGTTTTTT. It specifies CASSSGANTGELFF.

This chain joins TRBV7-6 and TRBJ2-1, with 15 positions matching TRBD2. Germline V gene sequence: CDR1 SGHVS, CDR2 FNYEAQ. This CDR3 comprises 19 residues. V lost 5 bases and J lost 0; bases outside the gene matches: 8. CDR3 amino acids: CASSPGPGLAGGSYNEQFF. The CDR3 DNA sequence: TGTGCCAGCAGCCCGGGCCCGGGACTAGCGGGAGGCTCCTACAATGAGCAGTTCTTC.

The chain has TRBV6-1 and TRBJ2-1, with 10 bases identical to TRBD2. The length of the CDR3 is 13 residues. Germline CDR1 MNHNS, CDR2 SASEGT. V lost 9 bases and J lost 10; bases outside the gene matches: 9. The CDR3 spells CAREGEREGEQFF. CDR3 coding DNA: TGTGCCAGGGAGGGGGAGCGGGAGGGGGAGCAGTTCTTC.

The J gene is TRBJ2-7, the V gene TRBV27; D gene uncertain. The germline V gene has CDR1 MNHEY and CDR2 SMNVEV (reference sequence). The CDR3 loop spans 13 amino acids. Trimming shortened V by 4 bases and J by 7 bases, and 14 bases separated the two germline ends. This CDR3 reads CASSYQWGGEQYF. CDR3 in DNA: TGTGCCAGCAGTTATCAATGGGGTGGGGAGCAGTACTTC.

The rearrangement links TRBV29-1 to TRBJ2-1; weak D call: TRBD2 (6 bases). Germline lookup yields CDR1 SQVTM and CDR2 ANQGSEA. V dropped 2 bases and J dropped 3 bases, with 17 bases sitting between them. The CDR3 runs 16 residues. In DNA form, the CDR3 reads TGCAGCGTTGAATCTTTTGGCGGGGAACGCTACAATGAGCAGTTCTTC. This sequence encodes CSVESFGGERYNEQFF.

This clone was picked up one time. The CDR3 sequence is CASSHPNRPQYNEQFF. The CDR3 DNA follows: TGTGCCAGCAGCCATCCAAACCGACCCCAATACAATGAGCAGTTCTTC. This chain joins TRBV7-9 and TRBJ2-1; D unclear. The germline V gene encodes CDR1 SEHNR and CDR2 FQNEAQ (reference sequence). V lost 5 bases and J 4 bases, leaving 18 bases between the germline ends. CDR3 length: 16 residues.

In nucleotides, the CDR3 is TGTGCCAGCAGTGCAGCCCGGGGACAGAGGGCGGATACGCAGTATTTT. Its protein is CASSAARGQRADTQYF. The gene calls are TRBV9 and TRBJ2-3, with TRBD1 identical over 7 bases. There are 16 residues in the CDR3. V shed 5 bases, J shed 6 bases, and the junction held 15 bases outside the gene matches. Germline V lookup: CDR1 SGDLS, CDR2 YYNGEE.

The CDR3 reads CATSFRDSSYNEQFF. The CDR3 DNA reads TGTGCCACCAGCTTCCGGGACTCATCCTACAATGAGCAGTTCTTC. The V call is TRBV15, the J call TRBJ2-1, with a tentative D call TRBD2 (6 bases). The CDR3 loop spans 15 amino acids. Germline V gives CDR1 LNHNV, CDR2 YYDKDF (reference sequence). V was clipped by 5 bases and J by 1 base, with 12 bases between them.

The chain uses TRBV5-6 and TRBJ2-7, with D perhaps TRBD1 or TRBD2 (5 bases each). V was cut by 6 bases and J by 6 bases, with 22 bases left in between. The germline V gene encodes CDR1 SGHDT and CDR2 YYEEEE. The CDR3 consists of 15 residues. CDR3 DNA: TGTGCCAGCACTCTTAGTCTAATGGGGGTGGCCGAGCAGTACTTC. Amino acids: CASTLSLMGVAEQYF.

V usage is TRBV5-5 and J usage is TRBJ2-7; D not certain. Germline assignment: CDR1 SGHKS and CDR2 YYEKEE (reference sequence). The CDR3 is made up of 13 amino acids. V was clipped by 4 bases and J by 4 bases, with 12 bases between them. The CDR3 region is CASSRQHHYEQYF. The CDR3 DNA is TGTGCCAGCAGCCGTCAACATCATTACGAGCAGTACTTC.

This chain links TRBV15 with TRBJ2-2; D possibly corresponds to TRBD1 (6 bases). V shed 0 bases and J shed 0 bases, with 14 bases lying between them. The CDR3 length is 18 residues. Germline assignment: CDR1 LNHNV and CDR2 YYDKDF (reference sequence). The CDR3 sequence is CATSRDLAGATNTGELFF. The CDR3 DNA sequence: TGTGCCACCAGCAGAGATTTGGCAGGGGCAACGAACACCGGGGAGCTGTTTTTT.

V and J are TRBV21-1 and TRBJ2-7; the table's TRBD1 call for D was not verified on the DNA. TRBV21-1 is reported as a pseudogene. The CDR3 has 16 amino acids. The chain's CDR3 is CASSKAGQGAVYEQYF. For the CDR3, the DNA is TGTGCCAGCAGCAAAGCTGGACAGGGGGCCGTGTACGAGCAGTACTTC.

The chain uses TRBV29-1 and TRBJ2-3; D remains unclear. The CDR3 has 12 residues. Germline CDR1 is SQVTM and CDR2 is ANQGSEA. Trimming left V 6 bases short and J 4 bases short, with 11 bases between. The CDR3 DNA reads TGCAGCGTGGGCCTAAGGGCAGATACGCAGTATTTT. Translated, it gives CSVGLRADTQYF.

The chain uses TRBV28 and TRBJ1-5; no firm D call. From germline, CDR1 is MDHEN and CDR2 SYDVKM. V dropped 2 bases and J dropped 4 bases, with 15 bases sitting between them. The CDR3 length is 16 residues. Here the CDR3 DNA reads TGTGCCAGCAGTTTACTCGGGGTTTCCCAGAATCAGCCCCAGCATTTT. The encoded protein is CASSLLGVSQNQPQHF.

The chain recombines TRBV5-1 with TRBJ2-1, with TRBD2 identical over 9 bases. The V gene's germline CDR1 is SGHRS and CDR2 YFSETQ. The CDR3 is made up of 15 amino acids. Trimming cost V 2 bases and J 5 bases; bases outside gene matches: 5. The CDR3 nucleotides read TGCGCCAGCAGCTTTAGCGGGAGCGGTAACAATGAGCAGTTCTTC. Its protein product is CASSFSGSGNNEQFF.

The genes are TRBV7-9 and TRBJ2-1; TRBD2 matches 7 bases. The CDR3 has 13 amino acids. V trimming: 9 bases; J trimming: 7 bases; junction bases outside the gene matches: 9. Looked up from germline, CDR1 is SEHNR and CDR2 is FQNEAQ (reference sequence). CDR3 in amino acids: CASRSRERNEQFF. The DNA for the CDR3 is TGTGCCAGTCGATCGCGGGAGCGGAATGAGCAGTTCTTC.

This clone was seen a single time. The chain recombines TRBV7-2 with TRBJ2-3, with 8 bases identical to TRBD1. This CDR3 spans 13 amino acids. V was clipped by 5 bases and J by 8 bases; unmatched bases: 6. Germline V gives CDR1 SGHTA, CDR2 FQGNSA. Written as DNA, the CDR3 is TGTGCCAGCAGCCCTTACGGACAGGGTACGCAGTATTTT. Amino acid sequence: CASSPYGQGTQYF.

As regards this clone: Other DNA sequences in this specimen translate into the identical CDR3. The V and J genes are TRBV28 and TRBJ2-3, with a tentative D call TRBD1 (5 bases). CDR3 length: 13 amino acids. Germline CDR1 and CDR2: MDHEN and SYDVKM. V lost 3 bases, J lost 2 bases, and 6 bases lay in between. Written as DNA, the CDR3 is TGTGCCAGCAGTTTCAGGGCCACAGATACGCAGTATTTT. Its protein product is CASSFRATDTQYF.